The present entry profiles one T cell receptor beta chain with its context. Its target is not known. This specimen belongs to a study of cytomegalovirus exposure and HLA in healthy donors. Study observations and caveats: TCR beta chain V- and J-gene trimming was linked, in a later analysis, to a missense variant in DCLRE1C. Productive rates of about 90% or about 30% were seen for most TCR beta V segments in an earlier analysis.

The CDR3 runs to 13 residues. The ends were cut back, 3 bases at V and 5 bases at J, with 8 bases in the middle. In germline, CDR1 is SGHRS, CDR2 YFSETQ. PCR employed 60 Vbeta and 13 Jbeta primers. Per the original methods: Tens of millions of unique TCR beta chains, roughly 11 million of them shared, were counted by a later analysis. TCRdb's copy holds only in-frame clones and misses some; the assay was immunoSEQ multiplex PCR. That table furnishes V, J and clone size, whereas the DNA furnished D and trimming. The sample records over 200,000 clones, 75% to 85% being singletons. The V call is TRBV5-1, the J call TRBJ2-2; D possibly corresponds to TRBD1 (6 bases). This sequence was found in a woman aged 60-70 years in good health and CMV-seropositive. The sequenced material came from PBMCs. The CDR3, as DNA: TGCGCCAGCAGCTCTGGACAGACCGGGGAGCTGTTTTTT. Protein: CASSSGQTGELFF. Full variable domain (remainder filled in from reference TRBV5-1 and TRBJ2-2): KAGVTQTPRYLIKTRGQQVTLSCSPISGHRSVSWYQQTPGQGLQFLFEYFSETQRNKGNFPGRFSGRQFSNSRSEMNVSTLELGDSALYLCASSSGQTGELFFGEGSRLTVL.